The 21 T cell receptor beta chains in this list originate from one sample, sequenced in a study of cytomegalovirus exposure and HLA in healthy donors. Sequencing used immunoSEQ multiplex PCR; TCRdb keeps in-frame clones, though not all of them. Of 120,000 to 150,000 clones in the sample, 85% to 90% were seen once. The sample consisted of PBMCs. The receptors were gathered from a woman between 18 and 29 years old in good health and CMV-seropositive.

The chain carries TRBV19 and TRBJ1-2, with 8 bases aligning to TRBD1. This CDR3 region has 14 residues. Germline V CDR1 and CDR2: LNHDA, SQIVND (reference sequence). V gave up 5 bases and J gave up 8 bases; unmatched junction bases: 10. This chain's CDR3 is CASSPRQGTGGYTF. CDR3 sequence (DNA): TGTGCCAGTAGTCCCAGACAGGGGACGGGGGGCTACACCTTC.

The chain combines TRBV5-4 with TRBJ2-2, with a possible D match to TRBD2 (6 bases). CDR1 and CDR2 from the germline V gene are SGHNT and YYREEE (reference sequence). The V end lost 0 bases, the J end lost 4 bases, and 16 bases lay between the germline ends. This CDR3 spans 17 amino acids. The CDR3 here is CASSLDSRRGTTGELFF. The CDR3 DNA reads TGTGCCAGCAGCTTGGATAGTCGGCGGGGTACCACCGGGGAGCTGTTTTTT.

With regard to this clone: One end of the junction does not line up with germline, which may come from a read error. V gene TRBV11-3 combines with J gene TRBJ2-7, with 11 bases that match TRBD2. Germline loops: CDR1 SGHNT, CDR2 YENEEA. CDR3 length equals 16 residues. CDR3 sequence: CASSLLTSGISSEQYF. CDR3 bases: TGTGCCAGCAGCTTACTGACTAGCGGGATCTCCTCCGAGCAGTACTTC.

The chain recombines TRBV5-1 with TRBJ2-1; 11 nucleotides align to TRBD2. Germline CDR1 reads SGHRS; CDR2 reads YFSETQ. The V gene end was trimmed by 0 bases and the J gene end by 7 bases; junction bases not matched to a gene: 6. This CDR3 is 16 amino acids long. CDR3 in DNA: TGCGCCAGCAGCTTGGGTCGCGCTAGCGGGAGGAATGAGCAGTTCTTC. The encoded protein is CASSLGRASGRNEQFF.

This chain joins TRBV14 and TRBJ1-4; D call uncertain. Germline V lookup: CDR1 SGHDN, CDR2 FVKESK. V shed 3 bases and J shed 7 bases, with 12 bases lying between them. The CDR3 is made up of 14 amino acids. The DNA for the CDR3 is TGTGCCAGCAGCCATCCCCGGTTTGTTGAAAAACTGTTTTTT. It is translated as CASSHPRFVEKLFF. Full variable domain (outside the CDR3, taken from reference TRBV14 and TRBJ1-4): EAGVTQFPSHSVIEKGQTVTLRCDPISGHDNLYWYRRVMGKEIKFLLHFVKESKQDESGMPNNRFLAERTGGTYSTLKVQPAELEDSGVYFCASSHPRFVEKLFFGSGTQLSVL.

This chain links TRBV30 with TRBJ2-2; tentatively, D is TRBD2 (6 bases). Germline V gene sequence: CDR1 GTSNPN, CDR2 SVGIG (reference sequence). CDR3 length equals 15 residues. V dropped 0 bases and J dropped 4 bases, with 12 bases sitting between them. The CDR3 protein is CAWSVSWGVTGELFF. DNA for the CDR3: TGTGCCTGGAGTGTCTCATGGGGGGTCACCGGGGAGCTGTTTTTT.

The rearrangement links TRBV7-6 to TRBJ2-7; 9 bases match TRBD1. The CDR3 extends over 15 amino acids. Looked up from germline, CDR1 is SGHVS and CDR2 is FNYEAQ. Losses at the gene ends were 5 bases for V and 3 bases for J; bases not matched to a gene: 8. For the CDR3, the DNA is TGTGCCAGCAGCCCCACCGGGACAGGGAACTACGAGCAGTACTTC. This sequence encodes CASSPTGTGNYEQYF.

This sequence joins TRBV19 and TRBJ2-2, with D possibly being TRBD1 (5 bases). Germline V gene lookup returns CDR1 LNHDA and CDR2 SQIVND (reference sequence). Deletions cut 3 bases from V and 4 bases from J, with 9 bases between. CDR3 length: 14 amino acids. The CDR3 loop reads CASSMPRVTGELFF. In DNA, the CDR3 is TGTGCCAGTAGTATGCCCAGGGTCACCGGGGAGCTGTTTTTT.

In DNA, the CDR3 is TGTGCCAGCTCATTGGGACAGGGGGCGCCAGGGGCCAACGTCCTGACTTTC. It encodes CASSLGQGAPGANVLTF. The chain carries TRBV18 and TRBJ2-6; 12 bases map to TRBD1. The germline V gene encodes CDR1 KGHSH and CDR2 LQKENI. The CDR3 sequence is 17 residues long. The V segment lost 5 bases and the J segment 4 bases; nucleotides outside the gene matches: 6.

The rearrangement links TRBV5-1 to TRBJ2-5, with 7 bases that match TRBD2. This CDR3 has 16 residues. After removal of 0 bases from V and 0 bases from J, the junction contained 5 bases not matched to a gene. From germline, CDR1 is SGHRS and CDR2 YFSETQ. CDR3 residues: CASSLAAGAYQETQYF. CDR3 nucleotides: TGCGCCAGCAGCTTGGCGGCGGGAGCGTACCAAGAGACCCAGTACTTC.

CDR3 DNA sequence: TGTGCCAGCAGCATCCCCGGGACAGGGGAGTACGAGCAGTACTTC. Translated: CASSIPGTGEYEQYF. This chain joins TRBV7-9 and TRBJ2-7, with 10 nucleotides matching TRBD1. J gave up 4 bases and V 5 bases, and 8 bases lay outside the gene matches. The germline V gene encodes CDR1 SEHNR and CDR2 FQNEAQ (reference sequence). The CDR3 length is 15 residues.

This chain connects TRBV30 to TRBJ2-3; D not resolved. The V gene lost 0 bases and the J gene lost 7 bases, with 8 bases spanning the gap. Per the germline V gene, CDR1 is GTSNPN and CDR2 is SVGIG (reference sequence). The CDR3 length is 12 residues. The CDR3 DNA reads TGTGCCTGGAGTGTGGGCCTCAATACGCAGTATTTT. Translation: CAWSVGLNTQYF.

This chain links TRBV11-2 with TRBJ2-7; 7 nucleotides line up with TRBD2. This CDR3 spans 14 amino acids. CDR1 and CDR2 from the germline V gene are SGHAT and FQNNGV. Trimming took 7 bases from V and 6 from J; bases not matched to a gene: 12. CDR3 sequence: CASTPGTTLSEQYF. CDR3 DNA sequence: TGTGCCAGCACGCCCGGGACTACCTTAAGCGAGCAGTACTTC.

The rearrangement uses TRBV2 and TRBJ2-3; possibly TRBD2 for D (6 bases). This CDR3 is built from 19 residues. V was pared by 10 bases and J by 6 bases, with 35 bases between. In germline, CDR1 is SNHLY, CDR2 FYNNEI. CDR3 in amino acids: CAIAQTDSGWEEKGDTQYF. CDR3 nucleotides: TGTGCCATTGCACAGACAGACTCGGGCTGGGAGGAGAAAGGGGATACGCAGTATTTT.

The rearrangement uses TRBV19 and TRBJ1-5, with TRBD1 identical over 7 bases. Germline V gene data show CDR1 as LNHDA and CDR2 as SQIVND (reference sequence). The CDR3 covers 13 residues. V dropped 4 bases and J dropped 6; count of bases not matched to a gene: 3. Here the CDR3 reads CASSRQGGQPQHF. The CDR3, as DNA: TGTGCCAGTAGTAGACAGGGCGGTCAGCCCCAGCATTTT.

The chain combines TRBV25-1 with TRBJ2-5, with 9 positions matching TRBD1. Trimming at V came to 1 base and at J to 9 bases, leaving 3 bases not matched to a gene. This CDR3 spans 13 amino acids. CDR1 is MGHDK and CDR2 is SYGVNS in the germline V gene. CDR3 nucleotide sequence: TGTGCCAGCAGTGAATTTGGACAGGGGTCCCAGTACTTC. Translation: CASSEFGQGSQYF.

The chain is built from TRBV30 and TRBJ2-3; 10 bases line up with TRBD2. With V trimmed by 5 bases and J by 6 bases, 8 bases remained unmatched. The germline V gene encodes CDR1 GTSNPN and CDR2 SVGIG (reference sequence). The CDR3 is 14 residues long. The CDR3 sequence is CAWRLAGAGDTQYF. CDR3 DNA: TGTGCCTGGCGACTAGCGGGCGCGGGGGATACGCAGTATTTT.

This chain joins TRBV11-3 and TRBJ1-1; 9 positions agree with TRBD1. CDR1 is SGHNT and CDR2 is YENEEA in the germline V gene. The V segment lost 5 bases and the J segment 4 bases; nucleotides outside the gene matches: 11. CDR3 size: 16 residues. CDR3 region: CASSSNRDRVGTEAFF. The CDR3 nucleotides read TGTGCCAGCAGCAGTAACCGGGACAGGGTCGGCACTGAAGCTTTCTTT.

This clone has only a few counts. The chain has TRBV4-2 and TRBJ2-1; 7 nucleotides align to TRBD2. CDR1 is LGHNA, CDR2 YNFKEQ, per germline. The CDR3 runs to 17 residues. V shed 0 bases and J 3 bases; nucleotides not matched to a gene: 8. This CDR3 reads CASSQDQDSGLYNEQFF. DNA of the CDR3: TGTGCCAGCAGCCAAGATCAGGATAGCGGGCTCTACAATGAGCAGTTCTTC.

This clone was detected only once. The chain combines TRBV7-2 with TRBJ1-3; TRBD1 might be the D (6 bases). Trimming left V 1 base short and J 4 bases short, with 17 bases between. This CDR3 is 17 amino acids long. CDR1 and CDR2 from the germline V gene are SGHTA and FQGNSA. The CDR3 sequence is CASSLGVVWGPGNTIYF. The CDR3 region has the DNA TGTGCCAGCAGCTTAGGGGTTGTGTGGGGGCCCGGAAACACCATATATTTT. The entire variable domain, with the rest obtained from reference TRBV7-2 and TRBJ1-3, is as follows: GAGVSQSPSNKVTEKGKDVELRCDPISGHTALYWYRQSLGQGLEFLIYFQGNSAPDKSGLPSDRFSAERTGGSVSTLTIQRTQQEDSAVYLCASSLGVVWGPGNTIYFGEGSWLTVV.

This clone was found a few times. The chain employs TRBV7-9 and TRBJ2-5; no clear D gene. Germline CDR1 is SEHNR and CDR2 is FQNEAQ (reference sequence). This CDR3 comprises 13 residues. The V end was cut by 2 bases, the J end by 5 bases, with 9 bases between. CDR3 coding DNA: TGTGCCAGCAGCTTACCCACCCGGGAGACCCAGTACTTC. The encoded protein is CASSLPTRETQYF.